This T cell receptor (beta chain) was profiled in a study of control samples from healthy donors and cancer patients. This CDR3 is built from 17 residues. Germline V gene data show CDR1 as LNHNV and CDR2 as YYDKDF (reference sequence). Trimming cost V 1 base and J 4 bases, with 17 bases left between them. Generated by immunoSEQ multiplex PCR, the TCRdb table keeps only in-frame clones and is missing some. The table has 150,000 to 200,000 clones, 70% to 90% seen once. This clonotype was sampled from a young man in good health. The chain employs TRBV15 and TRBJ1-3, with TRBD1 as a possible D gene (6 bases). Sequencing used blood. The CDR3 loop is CATSRGSTGPLGNTIYF. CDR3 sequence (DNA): TGTGCCACCAGCAGAGGATCAACAGGGCCCCTGGGAAACACCATATATTTT.